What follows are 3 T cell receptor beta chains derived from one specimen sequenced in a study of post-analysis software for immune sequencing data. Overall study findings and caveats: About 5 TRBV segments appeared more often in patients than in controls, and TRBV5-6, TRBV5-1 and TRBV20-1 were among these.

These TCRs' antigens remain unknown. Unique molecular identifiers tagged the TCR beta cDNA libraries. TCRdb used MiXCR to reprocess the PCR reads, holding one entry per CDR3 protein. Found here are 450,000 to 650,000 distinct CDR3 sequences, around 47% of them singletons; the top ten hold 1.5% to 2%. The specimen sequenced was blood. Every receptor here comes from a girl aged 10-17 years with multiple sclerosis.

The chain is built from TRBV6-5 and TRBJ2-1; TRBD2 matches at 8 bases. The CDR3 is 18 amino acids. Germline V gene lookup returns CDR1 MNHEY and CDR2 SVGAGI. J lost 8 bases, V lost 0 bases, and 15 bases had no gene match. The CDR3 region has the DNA TGTGCCAGCAGTTACTCCCCACGGACTCGGGAGGGCCGCGATGAGCAGTTCTTC. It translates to CASSYSPRTREGRDEQFF.

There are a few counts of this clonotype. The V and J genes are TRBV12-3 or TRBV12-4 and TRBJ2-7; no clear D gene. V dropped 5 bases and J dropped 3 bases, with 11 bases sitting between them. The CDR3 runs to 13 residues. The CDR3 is CASSPRIGYEQYF. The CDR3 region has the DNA TGTGCCAGCAGTCCCCGGATCGGCTACGAGCAGTACTTC.

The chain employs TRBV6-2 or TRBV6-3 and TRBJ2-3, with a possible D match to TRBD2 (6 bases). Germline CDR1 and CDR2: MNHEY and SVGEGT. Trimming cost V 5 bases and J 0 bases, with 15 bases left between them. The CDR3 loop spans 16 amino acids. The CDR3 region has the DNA TGTGCCAGCAGTCGACAACTAGCAGCTAGCACAGATACGCAGTATTTT. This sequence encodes CASSRQLAASTDTQYF.